The T cell receptor beta chain under discussion was sequenced for a study of cytomegalovirus exposure and HLA in healthy donors. In the PCR, 60 Vbeta and 13 Jbeta primers were used. Here immunoSEQ multiplex PCR was the method, and the copy in TCRdb shows in-frame clones only, minus some. The sample holds roughly 120,000 clones; 80% are singletons and the top ten take roughly 3%. The V end lost 10 bases, the J end lost 0 bases, and 15 bases lay between the germline ends. Per the germline V gene, CDR1 is MGHDK and CDR2 is SYGVNS. The length of the CDR3 is 15 residues. Concerning this clone: Its antigen is currently unknown.

Study-wide results and caveats: The authors listed over 150 TCR beta chains as cytomegalovirus-associated. As was reported, the classifier diagnosed cytomegalovirus status with high specificity and sensitivity.

The chain links TRBV25-1 to TRBJ1-4; maybe TRBD1 (5 bases). The sequence derives from a male donor in good health and CMV-seronegative. The sequencing sample was made of PBMCs. The CDR3 is CATQGWGTTNEKLFF. As DNA, the CDR3 is TGTGCCACCCAGGGTTGGGGTACAACTAATGAAAAACTGTTTTTT.